The clone carrying this TCR beta chain has a handful of counts. This sample was included in a study of blood T cell repertoires in COVID-19. Germline CDR1 and CDR2: MGHRA and YSYEKL. The CDR3 consists of 15 residues. The junction had 6 bases not matched to a gene; V was cut back by 0 bases and J by 8 bases. The table came from immunoSEQ multiplex PCR; TCRdb's copy has only in-frame clones and leaves some out. Here the sample spans about 160,000 clones, roughly 93% being singletons. The sequencing input was peripheral blood. The clonotype was recovered from a woman aged 45-60 years with acute or convalescent COVID-19. The chain has TRBV4-1 and TRBJ2-1, with TRBD2 matching over 8 bases. The CDR3 is CASSQDSGGGDEQFF. In DNA, the CDR3 is TGCGCCAGCAGCCAAGATTCCGGGGGGGGCGATGAGCAGTTCTTC.